This T cell receptor (beta chain) comes out of a study of cytomegalovirus exposure and HLA in healthy donors. Study-level findings and limits: High sensitivity and specificity were reportedly achieved when the classifier diagnosed cytomegalovirus status. A few V segments could not be told apart, such as TRBV6-2 and TRBV6-3, and were left out. Most subjects had HLA-A and HLA-B alleles reportedly predicted accurately by TCR beta sequences. In a later analysis, parvovirus B19, influenza, CMV and Epstein-Barr virus appeared linked to several top co-occurrence clusters.

In regard to this clone: Its antigen remains unknown.

The CDR3 consists of 16 residues. Germline CDR1 SGHNT, CDR2 YENEEA. Trimming stripped 5 bases from V and 1 base from J, with 15 bases between. PCR primers comprised 60 Vbeta and 13 Jbeta primers. Profiled with immunoSEQ multiplex PCR; TCRdb holds only in-frame clones, not every one. Of 95,000 to 110,000 clones listed, about 71% are singletons. The sample comprised PBMCs. The source is a woman in her forties or fifties in good health and CMV-seronegative. The chain joins TRBV11-3 to TRBJ2-1; TRBD2 might be the D (6 bases). The CDR3 DNA reads as TGTGCCAGCAGCACCAACCGGGACTCATCCTACAATGAGCAGTTCTTC. Protein: CASSTNRDSSYNEQFF. Variable domain in full (rest from reference TRBV11-3 and TRBJ2-1): EAGVVQSPRYKIIEKKQPVAFWCNPISGHNTLYWYLQNLGQGPELLIRYENEEAVDDSQLPKDRFSAERLKGVDSTLKIQPAELGDSAVYLCASSTNRDSSYNEQFFGPGTRLTVL.